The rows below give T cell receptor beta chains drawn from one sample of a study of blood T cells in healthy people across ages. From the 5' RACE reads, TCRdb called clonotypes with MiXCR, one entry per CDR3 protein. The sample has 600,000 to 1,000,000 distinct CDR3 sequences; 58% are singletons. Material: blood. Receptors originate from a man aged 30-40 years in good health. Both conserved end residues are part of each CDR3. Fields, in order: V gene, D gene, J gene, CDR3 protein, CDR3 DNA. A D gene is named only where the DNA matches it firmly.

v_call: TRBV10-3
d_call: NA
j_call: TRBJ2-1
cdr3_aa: CAIRLTADNEQFF
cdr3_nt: TGTGCCATCAGGCTGACAGCAGACAATGAGCAGTTCTTC

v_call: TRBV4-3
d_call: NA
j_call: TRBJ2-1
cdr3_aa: CASSLQRGFDNEQFF
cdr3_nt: TGCGCCAGCAGCCTCCAAAGAGGTTTTGACAATGAGCAGTTCTTC

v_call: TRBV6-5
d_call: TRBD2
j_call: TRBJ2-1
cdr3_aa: CASSPGGSPNEQFF
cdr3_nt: TGTGCCAGCAGCCCGGGGGGGTCGCCCAATGAGCAGTTCTTC

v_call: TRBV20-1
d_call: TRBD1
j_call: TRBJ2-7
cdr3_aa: CSVQAQGVTHEQYF
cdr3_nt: TGCAGTGTCCAAGCTCAGGGGGTAACCCACGAGCAGTACTTC

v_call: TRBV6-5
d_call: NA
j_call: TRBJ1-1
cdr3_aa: CASRPAGLAEAFF
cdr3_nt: TGTGCCAGCAGGCCGGCTGGGCTCGCTGAAGCTTTCTTT

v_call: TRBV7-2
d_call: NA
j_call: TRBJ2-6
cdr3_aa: CAIPQGSGANVLTF
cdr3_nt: TGTGCCATCCCTCAGGGCTCTGGGGCCAACGTCCTGACTTTC

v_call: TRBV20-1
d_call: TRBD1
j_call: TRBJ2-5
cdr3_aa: CSAPGQGDNEQYF
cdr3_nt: TGCAGTGCTCCGGGACAGGGGGACAATGAGCAGTACTTC

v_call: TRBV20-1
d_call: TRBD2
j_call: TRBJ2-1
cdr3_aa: CSARVGGRAPDEQFF
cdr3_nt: TGCAGTGCTAGAGTTGGCGGGAGGGCCCCGGATGAGCAGTTCTTC

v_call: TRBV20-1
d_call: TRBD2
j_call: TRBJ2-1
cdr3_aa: CSAPPGLAGFNEQFF
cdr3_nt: TGCAGTGCTCCACCTGGACTAGCGGGATTCAATGAGCAGTTCTTC

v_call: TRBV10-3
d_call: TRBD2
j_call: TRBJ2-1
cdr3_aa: CAISVGRALSYNEQFF
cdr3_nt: TGTGCCATCAGTGTCGGGAGGGCCTTATCCTACAATGAGCAGTTCTTC

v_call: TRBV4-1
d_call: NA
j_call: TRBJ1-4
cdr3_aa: CASSQEEGTGSEKLFF
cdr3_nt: TGCGCCAGCAGCCAAGAAGAGGGGACGGGATCTGAAAAACTGTTTTTT